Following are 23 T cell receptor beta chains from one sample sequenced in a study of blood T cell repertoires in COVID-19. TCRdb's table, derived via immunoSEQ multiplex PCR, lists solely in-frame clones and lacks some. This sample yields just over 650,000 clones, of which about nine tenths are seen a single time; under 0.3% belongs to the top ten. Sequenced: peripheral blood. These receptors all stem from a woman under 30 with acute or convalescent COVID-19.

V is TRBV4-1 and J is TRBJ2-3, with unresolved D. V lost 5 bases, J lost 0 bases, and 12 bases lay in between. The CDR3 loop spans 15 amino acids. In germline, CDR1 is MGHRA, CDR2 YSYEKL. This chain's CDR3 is CASSSGESSTDTQYF. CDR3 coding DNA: TGCGCCAGCAGCTCCGGAGAATCTAGCACAGATACGCAGTATTTT.

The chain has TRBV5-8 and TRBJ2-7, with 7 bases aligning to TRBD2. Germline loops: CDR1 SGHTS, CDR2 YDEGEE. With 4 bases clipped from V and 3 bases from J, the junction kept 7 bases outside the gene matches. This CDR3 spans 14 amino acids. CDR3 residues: CASSTGLIYYEQYF. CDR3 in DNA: TGTGCCAGCAGCACGGGACTAATATACTACGAGCAGTACTTC.

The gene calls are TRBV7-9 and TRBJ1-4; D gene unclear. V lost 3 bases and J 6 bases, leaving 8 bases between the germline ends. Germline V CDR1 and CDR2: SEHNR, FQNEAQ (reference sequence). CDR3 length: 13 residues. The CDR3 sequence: CASSLVADEKLFF. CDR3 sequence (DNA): TGTGCCAGCAGCTTGGTGGCCGATGAAAAACTGTTTTTT.

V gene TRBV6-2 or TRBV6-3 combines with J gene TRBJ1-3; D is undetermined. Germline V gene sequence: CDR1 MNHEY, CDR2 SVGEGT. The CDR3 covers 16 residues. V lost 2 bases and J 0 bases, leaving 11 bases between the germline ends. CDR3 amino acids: CASSYPDSNSGNTIYF. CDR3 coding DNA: TGTGCCAGCAGTTACCCGGACTCGAACTCTGGAAACACCATATATTTT.

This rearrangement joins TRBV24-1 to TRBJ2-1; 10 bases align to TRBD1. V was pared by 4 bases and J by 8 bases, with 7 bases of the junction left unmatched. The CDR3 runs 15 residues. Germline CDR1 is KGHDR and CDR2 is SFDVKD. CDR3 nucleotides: TGTGCCACCAGTGAGTCCGACAGGGGGCGCGATGAGCAGTTCTTC. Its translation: CATSESDRGRDEQFF.

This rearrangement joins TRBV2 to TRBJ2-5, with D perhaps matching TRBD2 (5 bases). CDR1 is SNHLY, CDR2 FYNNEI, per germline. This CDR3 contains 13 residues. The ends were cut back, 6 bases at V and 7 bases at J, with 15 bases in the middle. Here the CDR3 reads CASSLMVRGTQYF. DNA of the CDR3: TGTGCCAGCAGCCTAATGGTCCGGGGGACCCAGTACTTC.

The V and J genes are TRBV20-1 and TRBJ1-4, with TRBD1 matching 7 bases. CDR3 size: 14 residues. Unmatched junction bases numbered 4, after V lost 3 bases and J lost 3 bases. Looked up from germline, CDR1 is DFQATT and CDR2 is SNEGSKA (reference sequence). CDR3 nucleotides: TGCAGTGCTAGTCAGGGGGGTGCTAATGAAAAACTGTTTTTT. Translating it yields CSASQGGANEKLFF.

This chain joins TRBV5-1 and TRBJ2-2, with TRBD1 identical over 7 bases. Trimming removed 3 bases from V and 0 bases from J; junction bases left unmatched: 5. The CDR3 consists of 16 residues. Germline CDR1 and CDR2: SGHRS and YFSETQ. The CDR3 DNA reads TGCGCCAGCAGCTCCGGACAGGACCCGAACACCGGGGAGCTGTTTTTT. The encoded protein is CASSSGQDPNTGELFF. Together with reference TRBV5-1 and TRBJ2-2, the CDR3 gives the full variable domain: KAGVTQTPRYLIKTRGQQVTLSCSPISGHRSVSWYQQTPGQGLQFLFEYFSETQRNKGNFPGRFSGRQFSNSRSEMNVSTLELGDSALYLCASSSGQDPNTGELFFGEGSRLTVL.

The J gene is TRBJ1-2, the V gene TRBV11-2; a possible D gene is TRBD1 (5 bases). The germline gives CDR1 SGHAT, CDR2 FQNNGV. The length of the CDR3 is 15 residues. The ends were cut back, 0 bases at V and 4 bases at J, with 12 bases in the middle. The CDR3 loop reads CASSLDRAVGYGYTF. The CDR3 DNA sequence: TGTGCCAGCAGCTTAGACAGGGCGGTAGGCTATGGCTACACCTTC.

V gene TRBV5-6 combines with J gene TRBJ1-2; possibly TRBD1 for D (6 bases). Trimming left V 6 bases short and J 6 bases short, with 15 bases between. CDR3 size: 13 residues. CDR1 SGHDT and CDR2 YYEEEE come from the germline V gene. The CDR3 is CASTEGGGHGYTF. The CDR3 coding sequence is TGTGCCAGCACCGAGGGGGGGGGCCATGGCTACACCTTC.

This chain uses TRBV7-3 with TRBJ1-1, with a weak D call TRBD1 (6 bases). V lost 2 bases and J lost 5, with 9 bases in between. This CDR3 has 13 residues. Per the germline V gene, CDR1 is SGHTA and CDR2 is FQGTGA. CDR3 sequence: CASSLGTMTEAFF. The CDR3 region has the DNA TGTGCCAGCAGCTTAGGGACAATGACTGAAGCTTTCTTT. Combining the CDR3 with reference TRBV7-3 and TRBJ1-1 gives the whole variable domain GAGVSQTPSNKVTEKGKYVELRCDPISGHTALYWYRQSLGQGPEFLIYFQGTGAADDSGLPNDRFFAVRPEGSVSTLKIQRTERGDSAVYLCASSLGTMTEAFFGQGTRLTVV.

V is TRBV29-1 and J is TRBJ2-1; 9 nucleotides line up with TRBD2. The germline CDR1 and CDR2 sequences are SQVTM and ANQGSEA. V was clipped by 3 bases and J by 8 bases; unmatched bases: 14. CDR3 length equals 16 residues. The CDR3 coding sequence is TGCAGCGTTGACGCCCCGGGGGCGGGGGGGGTCTATGAGCAGTTCTTC. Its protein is CSVDAPGAGGVYEQFF.

The CDR3 region has the DNA TGCGCCAGCAGCAGGACTAGCGGGGGGGCCAAGGCTGGGGCCAACGTCCTGACTTTC. Translating gives CASSRTSGGAKAGANVLTF. V is TRBV5-1 and J is TRBJ2-6; TRBD2 matches at 15 bases. Germline V lookup: CDR1 SGHRS, CDR2 YFSETQ. J was trimmed by 2 bases and V by 4 bases; bases with no gene match: 7. This CDR3 comprises 19 residues.

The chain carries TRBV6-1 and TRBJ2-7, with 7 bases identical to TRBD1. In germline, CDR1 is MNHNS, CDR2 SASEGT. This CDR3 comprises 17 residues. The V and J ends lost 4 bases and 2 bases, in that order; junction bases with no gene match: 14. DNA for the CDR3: TGTGCCAGCAGTGCCTTCTCGGGACAGCTTACGACCTACGAGCAGTACTTC. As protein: CASSAFSGQLTTYEQYF.

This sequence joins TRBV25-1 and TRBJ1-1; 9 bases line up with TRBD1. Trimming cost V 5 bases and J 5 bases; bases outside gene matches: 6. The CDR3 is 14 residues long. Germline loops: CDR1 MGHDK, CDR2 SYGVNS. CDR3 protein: CASSPHRGPTEAFF. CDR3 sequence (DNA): TGTGCCAGCAGTCCGCACAGGGGGCCTACTGAAGCTTTCTTT.

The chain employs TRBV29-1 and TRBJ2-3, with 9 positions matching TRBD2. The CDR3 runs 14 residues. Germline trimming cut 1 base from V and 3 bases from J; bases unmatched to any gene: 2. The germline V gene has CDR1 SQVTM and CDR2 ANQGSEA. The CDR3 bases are TGCAGCGTTGAAGGCGGGGGGGCGACAGATACGCAGTATTTT. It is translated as CSVEGGGATDTQYF.

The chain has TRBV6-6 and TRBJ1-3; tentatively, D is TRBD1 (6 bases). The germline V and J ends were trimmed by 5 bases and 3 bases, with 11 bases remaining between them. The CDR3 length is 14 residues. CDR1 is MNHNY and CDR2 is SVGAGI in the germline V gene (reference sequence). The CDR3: CASSPRGNGNTIYF. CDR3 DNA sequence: TGTGCCAGCAGTCCTAGGGGGAATGGAAACACCATATATTTT.

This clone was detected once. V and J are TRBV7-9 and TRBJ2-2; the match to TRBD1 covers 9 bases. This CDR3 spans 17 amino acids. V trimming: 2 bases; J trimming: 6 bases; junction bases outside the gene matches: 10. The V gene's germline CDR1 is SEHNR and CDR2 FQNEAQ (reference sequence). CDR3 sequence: CASSLRGSGTGSGELFF. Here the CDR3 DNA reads TGTGCCAGCAGCTTAAGAGGTTCAGGGACAGGGTCCGGGGAGCTGTTTTTT. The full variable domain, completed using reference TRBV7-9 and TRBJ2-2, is DTGVSQNPRHKITKRGQNVTFRCDPISEHNRLYWYRQTLGQGPEFLTYFQNEAQLEKSRLLSDRFSAERPKGSFSTLEIQRTEQGDSAMYLCASSLRGSGTGSGELFFGEGSRLTVL.

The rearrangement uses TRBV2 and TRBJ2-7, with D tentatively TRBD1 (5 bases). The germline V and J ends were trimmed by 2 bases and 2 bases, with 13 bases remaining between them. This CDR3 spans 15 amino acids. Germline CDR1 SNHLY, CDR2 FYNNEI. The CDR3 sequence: CASSEWGELAYEQYF. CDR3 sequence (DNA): TGTGCCAGCAGTGAATGGGGCGAGCTCGCCTACGAGCAGTACTTC.

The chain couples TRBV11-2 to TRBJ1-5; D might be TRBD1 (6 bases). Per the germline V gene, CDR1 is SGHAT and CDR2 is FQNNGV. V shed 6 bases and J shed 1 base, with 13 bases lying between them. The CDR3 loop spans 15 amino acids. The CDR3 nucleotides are TGTGCCAGCAGATCCTCCAGGGGAAGCAATCAGCCCCAGCATTTT. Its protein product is CASRSSRGSNQPQHF.

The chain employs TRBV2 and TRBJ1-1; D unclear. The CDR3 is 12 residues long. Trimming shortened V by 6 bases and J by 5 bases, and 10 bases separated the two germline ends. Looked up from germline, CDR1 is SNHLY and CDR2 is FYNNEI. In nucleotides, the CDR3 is TGTGCCAGCAGAGAGGGCAGGACTGAAGCTTTCTTT. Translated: CASREGRTEAFF.

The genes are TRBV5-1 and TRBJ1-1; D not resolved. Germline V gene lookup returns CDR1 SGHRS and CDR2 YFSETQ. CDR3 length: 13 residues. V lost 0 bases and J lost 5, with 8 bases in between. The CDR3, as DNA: TGCGCCAGCAGCTTGGCCCTAGGAACTGAAGCTTTCTTT. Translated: CASSLALGTEAFF.

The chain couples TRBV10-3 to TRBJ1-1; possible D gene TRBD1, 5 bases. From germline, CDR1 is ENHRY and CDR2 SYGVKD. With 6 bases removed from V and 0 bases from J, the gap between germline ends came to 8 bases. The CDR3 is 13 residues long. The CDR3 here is CAIRDKLNTEAFF. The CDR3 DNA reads TGTGCCATCAGGGACAAATTGAACACTGAAGCTTTCTTT.